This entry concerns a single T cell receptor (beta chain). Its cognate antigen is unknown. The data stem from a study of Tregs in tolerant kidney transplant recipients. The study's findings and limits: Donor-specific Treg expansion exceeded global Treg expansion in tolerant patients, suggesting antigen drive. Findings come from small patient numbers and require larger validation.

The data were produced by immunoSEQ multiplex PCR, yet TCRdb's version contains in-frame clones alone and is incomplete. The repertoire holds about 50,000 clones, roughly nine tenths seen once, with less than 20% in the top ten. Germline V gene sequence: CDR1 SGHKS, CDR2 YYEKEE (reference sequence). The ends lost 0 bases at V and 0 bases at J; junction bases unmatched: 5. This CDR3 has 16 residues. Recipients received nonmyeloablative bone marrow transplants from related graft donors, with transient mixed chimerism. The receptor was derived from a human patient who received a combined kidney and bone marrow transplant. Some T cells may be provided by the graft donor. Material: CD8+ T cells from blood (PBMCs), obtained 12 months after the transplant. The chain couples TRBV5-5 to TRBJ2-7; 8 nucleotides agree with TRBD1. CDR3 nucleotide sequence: TGTGCCAGCAGCTTGGACGGGACAGGAGCCTCCTACGAGCAGTACTTC. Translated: CASSLDGTGASYEQYF.